A selection of T cell receptor beta chains follows, all from one sample in a study of blood T cells in healthy people across ages. TCRdb recomputed calls from the 5' RACE reads with MiXCR, one row per CDR3 protein. The data contain about 1.4 million distinct CDR3 sequences, approximately 63% of them singletons. Input material: blood. These receptors all come from a man aged 18 to 30 in good health. The CDR3 runs from the conserved cysteine through the conserved F or W. Each record gives: CDR3 length, V gene, CDR3 protein.

length: 18; V: TRBV4-2; CDR3: CASSQDASSPPSTDTQYF
length: 12; V: TRBV2; CDR3: CASADFTDTQYF
length: 15; V: TRBV6-1; CDR3: CASSEGLAGTYEQYF
length: 16; V: TRBV6-5; CDR3: CASSPATGGGYNEQFF
length: 12; V: TRBV3-1; CDR3: CASSPNQYGYTF
length: 12; V: TRBV3-1; CDR3: CASSLRGDQEYF
length: 14; V: TRBV6-1; CDR3: CASSDSADTYEQYF
length: 13; V: TRBV15; CDR3: CATTRGYQETQYF
length: 16; V: TRBV7-7; CDR3: CASSAMTGGYTGELFF
length: 15; V: TRBV6-5; CDR3: CASKASPGQFTEAFF